This paragraph covers one T cell receptor beta chain sequence. One end of the junction is discordant with germline, which a read error may explain. This sample was included in a study of cytomegalovirus exposure and HLA in healthy donors. This CDR3 spans 14 amino acids. CDR1 is SEHNR, CDR2 FQNEAQ, per germline (reference sequence). Use of 60 Vbeta and 13 Jbeta primers characterized the PCR. Repertoires were generated with immunoSEQ multiplex PCR, while TCRdb's copy carries only in-frame clones and drops some. The repertoire holds about 120,000 clones, with approximately 80% as singletons. The sample comprised PBMCs. The chain carries TRBV7-9 and TRBJ1-1; maybe TRBD1 (5 bases). The origin of this receptor is a female donor in good health and CMV-seropositive. In DNA form, the CDR3 reads TGTTCCAGCAGCTTCCCGGGGGTGAACACTGAAGCTTTCTTT. This encodes CSSSFPGVNTEAFF.